Shown below are 16 T cell receptor beta chains from a single sample sequenced in a study of blood T cell repertoires in COVID-19. The repertoire was sequenced with immunoSEQ multiplex PCR; TCRdb's copy has only in-frame clones and lacks some. Found here are 95,000 to 150,000 clones, 80% of them singletons; the top ten hold under 20%. What was sequenced was peripheral blood. These receptors were collected from a man in his sixties with active or convalescent COVID-19.

This clone was seen a single time. V and J are TRBV28 and TRBJ2-4, with 9 bases matching TRBD2. The J segment lost 9 bases and the V segment lost 5 bases, leaving 17 bases of the junction unmatched. The germline V gene encodes CDR1 MDHEN and CDR2 SYDVKM. The CDR3 is 17 residues long. The CDR3 region has the DNA TGTGCCAGCAGTCCCCGTGGAGCGGGAGGCCCTTTGAGCATTCAGTACTTC. Translating gives CASSPRGAGGPLSIQYF.

The chain joins TRBV3-1 (or the pseudogene TRBV3-2) to TRBJ2-5; 10 nucleotides align to TRBD2. The CDR3 extends over 13 amino acids. Germline CDR1 is LGHDT and CDR2 is YNNKEL (reference sequence). V lost 4 bases, J lost 7 bases, and 3 bases stayed unmatched. CDR3 DNA: TGTGCCAGCAGCCCTAGACTAGCGGGGACCCAGTACTTC. Translating gives CASSPRLAGTQYF.

The V and J genes are TRBV11-2 and TRBJ2-7; 8 nucleotides align to TRBD2. Germline loops: CDR1 SGHAT, CDR2 FQNNGV. The CDR3 is 15 amino acids. The V segment lost 2 bases and the J segment 4 bases; nucleotides outside the gene matches: 7. The CDR3 is CASSLSLAGRYEQYF. The DNA of the CDR3 is TGTGCCAGCAGCTTAAGTCTAGCGGGTCGGTACGAGCAGTACTTC.

This clone was detected only a few times. This sequence joins TRBV11-2 and TRBJ2-7; possible D gene TRBD2, 5 bases. This CDR3 has 15 residues. CDR1 and CDR2 (germline): SGHAT, FQNNGV. Between the trimmed V and J ends, which lost 5 bases and 1 base, there was a span of 15 bases. CDR3 in DNA: TGTGCCAGCAGCGGACTGACCCGCCGGTCCTACGAGCAGTACTTC. Translation: CASSGLTRRSYEQYF.

This rearrangement joins TRBV7-2 to TRBJ1-2, with 7 bases aligning to TRBD1. Germline assignment: CDR1 SGHTA and CDR2 FQGNSA. The CDR3 spans 13 residues. The junction had 1 base not matched to a gene; V was cut back by 4 bases and J by 2 bases. DNA for the CDR3: TGTGCCAGCAGCTCGGGACAGAACTATGGCTACACCTTC. It translates to CASSSGQNYGYTF.

This sequence joins TRBV5-6 and TRBJ2-2; possibly TRBD2 for D (5 bases). Germline-derived CDR1 and CDR2 are SGHDT and YYEEEE. The CDR3 contains 16 residues. The V end was cut by 6 bases, the J end by 0 bases, with 15 bases between. CDR3 region: CASTDSRTANTGELFF. The CDR3 DNA sequence: TGTGCCAGCACCGACTCTCGGACTGCGAACACCGGGGAGCTGTTTTTT.

The gene calls are TRBV7-9 and TRBJ2-3, with 7 nucleotides matching TRBD2. This CDR3 has 18 residues. CDR1 SEHNR and CDR2 FQNEAQ come from the germline V gene (reference sequence). V lost 11 bases, J lost 2 bases, and 22 bases stayed unmatched. CDR3 protein: CASASGFGRGVATDTQYF. CDR3 coding DNA: TGTGCCTCCGCCTCGGGCTTCGGTCGGGGGGTAGCCACAGATACGCAGTATTTT.

This clone was seen only once. The chain employs TRBV5-5 and TRBJ2-7, with D possibly matching TRBD2 (5 bases). Trimming removed 2 bases at V and 4 bases at J, with 13 bases between. The germline CDR1 and CDR2 sequences are SGHKS and YYEKEE (reference sequence). This CDR3 comprises 14 residues. As DNA, the CDR3 is TGTGCCAGCAGCTTATCGGCGGAGGCATACGAGCAGTACTTC. Amino acids: CASSLSAEAYEQYF.

This chain connects TRBV28 to TRBJ2-3, with 10 nucleotides matching TRBD1. J gave up 2 bases and V 4 bases, and 3 bases lay outside the gene matches. This CDR3 is 15 amino acids long. The germline V gene encodes CDR1 MDHEN and CDR2 SYDVKM. CDR3 coding DNA: TGTGCCAGCAGTTCGACAGGGGGCCCCACAGATACGCAGTATTTT. This codes for CASSSTGGPTDTQYF.

The rearrangement joins TRBV29-1 to TRBJ2-2; weak D call: TRBD1 (6 bases). The CDR3 is made up of 13 amino acids. CDR1 and CDR2 (germline): SQVTM, ANQGSEA. The V end was cut by 3 bases, the J end by 1 base, with 6 bases between. CDR3 coding DNA: TGCAGCGTTGACAGGGGGAACACCGGGGAGCTGTTTTTT. Translating it yields CSVDRGNTGELFF.

This clone was seen more than once but under ten times. The chain uses TRBV6-5 and TRBJ1-6, with TRBD1 matching over 7 bases. CDR1 is MNHEY and CDR2 is SVGAGI in the germline V gene. The CDR3 covers 14 residues. The V gene end was trimmed by 5 bases and the J gene end by 10 bases; junction bases not matched to a gene: 8. CDR3 sequence: CASSPTGTNSPLHF. The CDR3 nucleotides are TGTGCCAGCAGTCCGACAGGGACAAACTCACCCCTCCACTTT.

The genes are TRBV12-3 or TRBV12-4 and TRBJ1-1; D is undetermined. CDR3 length: 13 amino acids. Between the trimmed V and J ends, which lost 3 bases and 1 base, there was a span of 6 bases. The DNA for the CDR3 is TGTGCCAGCAGTTTGGGAGGGAACACTGAAGCTTTCTTT. This encodes CASSLGGNTEAFF.

This sequence joins TRBV19 and TRBJ2-1; no clear D. V was trimmed by 3 bases and J by 0 bases, leaving 15 bases between them. Germline V CDR1 and CDR2: LNHDA, SQIVND (reference sequence). This CDR3 spans 17 amino acids. The DNA of the CDR3 is TGTGCCAGTAGTATCAGGCTTTCCAGCCGCTCCTACAATGAGCAGTTCTTC. Translating it yields CASSIRLSSRSYNEQFF.

The chain couples TRBV6-5 to TRBJ2-7; D might be TRBD1 (5 bases). Germline CDR1 is MNHEY and CDR2 is SVGAGI. The CDR3 covers 15 residues. The V gene lost 5 bases and the J gene lost 3 bases, with 17 bases spanning the gap. As DNA, the CDR3 is TGTGCCAGCAGTCTAGGTGGGGCGGAACTCTACGAGCAGTACTTC. As protein: CASSLGGAELYEQYF.

The count of this clone is one. V and J are TRBV4-3 and TRBJ2-2; weak D call: TRBD2 (5 bases). V dropped 4 bases and J dropped 6 bases, with 12 bases sitting between them. The CDR3 spans 14 residues. From germline, CDR1 is LGHNA and CDR2 YSLEER. Here the CDR3 reads CASSLGVYAGELFF. CDR3 nucleotides: TGCGCCAGCAGCCTCGGGGTTTACGCCGGGGAGCTGTTTTTT.

The rearrangement uses TRBV6-2 or TRBV6-3 and TRBJ1-5; possible D gene TRBD1, 5 bases. This CDR3 has 19 amino acids. CDR1 MNHEY and CDR2 SVGEGT come from the germline V gene. V was cut by 0 bases and J by 0 bases, with 18 bases left in between. In DNA, the CDR3 is TGTGCCAGCAGTTACTCGGGGCAGGGATCCGGAATTAGCAATCAGCCCCAGCATTTT. It encodes CASSYSGQGSGISNQPQHF.